Following are 24 T cell receptor beta chains from one sample sequenced in a study of tumor and adjacent non-tumor tissue in lung cancer. The library came from three nested PCR rounds adapted from ARM-PCR protocols. TCRdb fed the multiplex PCR reads into MiXCR, producing one record per CDR3 protein. The table records approximately 62,000 distinct CDR3 sequences, about 61% of them present only once. No cell sorting was done before RNA was extracted from the tissue. More than 3 cm separated this lung sample from the edge of the tumor. The material sequenced was distant non-tumor lung tissue. Every receptor here comes from a man aged 65-85 years with non-small cell lung cancer.

In its sample, this clonotype was seen once. The chain links TRBV7-9 to TRBJ2-7; TRBD1 matches 11 bases. The CDR3 length is 16 residues. The V gene end was trimmed by 7 bases and the J gene end by 6 bases; junction bases not matched to a gene: 14. Germline V gene sequence: CDR1 SEHNR, CDR2 FQNEAQ (reference sequence). The CDR3 region has the DNA TGTGCCAGCAACCTATCCGGGCGGACAGGGGGCTTCGAGCAGTACTTC. Translation: CASNLSGRTGGFEQYF.

There are a few counts of this clonotype. Given a much more abundant clone one base away, this may be a read error. This CDR3 is CASSAGVTRYF. The CDR3 coding sequence is TGTGCCAGCAGTGCAGGGGTTACGCGGTATTTT. This chain uses TRBV6-5 with TRBJ2-3, with TRBD1 as a possible D gene (6 bases). Germline V gives CDR1 MNHEY, CDR2 SVGAGI. This CDR3 contains 11 residues.

For this clonotype: Being one base from a much bigger clone, this may be a read error. The chain carries TRBV7-8 and TRBJ1-5; tentative D call: TRBD1 (6 bases). The CDR3 has 15 amino acids. Per germline, CDR1 SGHVS and CDR2 FQNEAQ. The CDR3 sequence is CASSSWDTPNQSQHF. The DNA of the CDR3 is TGTGCCAGCAGCTCTTGGGACACTCCCAATCAGTCCCAGCATTTT. Variable domain in full (rest from reference TRBV7-8 and TRBJ1-5): GAGVSQSPRYKVAKRGQDVALRCDPISGHVSLFWYQQALGQGPEFLTYFQNEAQLDKSGLPSDRFFAERPEGSVSTLKIQRTQQEDSAVYLCASSSWDTPNQSQHFGDGTRLSIL.

With regard to this clonotype: A much larger clone lies one base from this, so it may be a read error. The chain has TRBV4-1 and TRBJ2-5; D assignment may be TRBD1 or TRBD2 (5 bases each). Germline loops: CDR1 MGHRA, CDR2 YSYEKL. The V end was cut by 2 bases, the J end by 5 bases, with 6 bases between. CDR3 size: 12 residues. The CDR3 region is CASSQWDETQYF. The CDR3 nucleotides read TGCGCCAGCAGCCAATGGGACGAGACCCAGTACTTC.

V usage is TRBV4-2 and J usage is TRBJ1-5; no clear D gene. This CDR3 comprises 14 residues. The V end was cut by 9 bases, the J end by 6 bases, with 18 bases between. Germline V gene lookup returns CDR1 LGHNA and CDR2 YNFKEQ. The CDR3 nucleotides are TGTGCCAGTAGGAATAACGACGGAACTCAGCCCCAGCATTTT. This gives the protein CASRNNDGTQPQHF.

This clonotype was seen repeatedly, ten times or more. V gene TRBV4-1 combines with J gene TRBJ1-2; no definite D call. The V end lost 0 bases, the J end lost 2 bases, and 10 bases lay between the germline ends. The length of the CDR3 is 15 residues. CDR1 and CDR2 (germline): MGHRA, YSYEKL. The CDR3 DNA follows: TGCGCCAGCAGCCAAGATCCACGGGTCAACTATGGCTACACCTTC. It yields the protein CASSQDPRVNYGYTF.

About this clonotype: A single base separates this from a much larger clone, so it may be a read error. The chain employs TRBV10-3 and TRBJ2-7, with 8 bases matching TRBD1. CDR1 is ENHRY and CDR2 is SYGVKD in the germline V gene. The CDR3 is 16 amino acids. Trimming took 2 bases from V and 6 from J; bases not matched to a gene: 12. The CDR3 sequence: CAISEKGTGTGSEQYF. Here the CDR3 DNA reads TGTGCCATCAGTGAGAAGGGGACCGGGACAGGAAGCGAGCAGTACTTC.

This clonotype was found a few times. Possible read error: a much larger clone is one base away. CDR3 in amino acids: CASISVLGADTQYF. CDR3 sequence (DNA): TGTGCCAGCATTTCCGTTCTAGGCGCAGATACGCAGTATTTT. This chain uses TRBV6-6 with TRBJ2-3; D is ambiguous. V was cut by 7 bases and J by 4 bases, with 15 bases left in between. The germline V gene encodes CDR1 MNHNY and CDR2 SVGAGI (reference sequence). The CDR3 spans 14 residues.

The sample holds many counts of this clonotype. The CDR3 here is CSVGGGTGFFEQYF. The CDR3 DNA sequence: TGCAGCGTCGGCGGGGGGACAGGGTTTTTCGAGCAGTACTTC. The genes are TRBV29-1 and TRBJ2-7, with D possibly matching TRBD1 (9 bases). The CDR3 runs to 14 residues. V was trimmed by 6 bases and J by 6 bases, leaving 21 bases between them. From germline, CDR1 is SQVTM and CDR2 ANQGSEA.

This clonotype was picked up a small number of times. This could be a read error, since a much larger clone is one nucleotide away. This sequence joins TRBV6-5 and TRBJ2-1, with 8 bases fitting TRBD2. The germline V gene has CDR1 MNHEY and CDR2 SVGAGI. The CDR3 spans 14 residues. The CDR3 DNA reads as TGTGCCAGCAGGGAAGCGGGAGCCTACAATGAGCAGCTCTTC. Amino acid sequence: CASREAGAYNEQLF.

This clonotype was seen only a few times. A single base separates this from a much larger clone, so it may be a read error. The chain recombines TRBV12-3 or TRBV12-4 with TRBJ2-5, with TRBD1 matching over 8 bases. The CDR3 has 14 residues. The J segment lost 1 base and the V segment lost 4 bases, leaving 2 bases of the junction unmatched. The CDR3 loop reads CASSSGQGQETQYF. For the CDR3, the DNA is TGTGCCAGCAGTTCCGGACAGGGCCAAGAGACCCAGTACTTC.

V is TRBV5-1 and J is TRBJ2-7; D is perhaps TRBD1 or TRBD2 (6 bases each). Germline CDR1 is SGHRS and CDR2 is YFSETQ. V gave up 1 base and J gave up 2 bases, with 13 bases separating them. The CDR3 sequence is 15 residues long. This CDR3 is CASSLSPGAAYEQYF. CDR3 bases: TGCGCCAGCAGCTTGTCACCGGGGGCCGCCTACGAGCAGTACTTC.

This clonotype has only a few counts. V usage is TRBV4-2 and J usage is TRBJ1-1; D gene ambiguous. CDR3 length: 13 residues. V was clipped by 6 bases and J by 1 base, with 9 bases between them. Germline assignment: CDR1 LGHNA and CDR2 YNFKEQ. CDR3 in DNA: TGTGCCAGCAGGTACAACGGGAACACTGAAGCTTTCTTT. Residues: CASRYNGNTEAFF.

This clonotype was detected many times. CDR3 region: CASSQPPSGRAVETQYF. In DNA, the CDR3 is TGTGCCAGCAGCCAACCCCCTAGCGGGAGGGCCGTTGAGACCCAGTACTTC. The chain carries TRBV4-2 and TRBJ2-5; 12 positions match TRBD2. Trimming removed 2 bases from V and 5 bases from J; junction bases left unmatched: 9. The CDR3 has 17 residues. Germline loops: CDR1 LGHNA, CDR2 YNFKEQ.

Note on this clonotype: Just one base apart from a much larger clone, this may be a read error. The V call is TRBV10-3, the J call TRBJ2-5; the D gene is possibly TRBD2 (6 bases). Germline CDR1 is ENHRY and CDR2 is SYGVKD. The CDR3 has 13 residues. Here the CDR3 reads CAISEYGGEAQYF. The CDR3 DNA reads TGTGCCATCAGTGAGTACGGGGGAGAGGCCCAGTACTTC.

Notes on this clonotype: Compared with germline, one end of the junction differs, possibly owing to a read error. The chain links TRBV7-9 to TRBJ2-6; tentative D call: TRBD1 (5 bases). The CDR3 covers 15 residues. Germline V CDR1 and CDR2: SEHNR, FQNEAQ (reference sequence). The CDR3 is CASSPDPSGANVVTF. CDR3 in DNA: TGTGCCAGCAGCCCAGACCCCTCTGGGGCCAACGTCGTGACTTTC.

To note about this clonotype: Given a much more abundant clone one base away, this may be a read error. The V gene is TRBV20-1, the J gene TRBJ2-7; 9 bases match TRBD1. Germline V lookup: CDR1 DFQATT, CDR2 SNEGSKA (reference sequence). V lost 6 bases, J lost 2 bases, and 11 bases stayed unmatched. The CDR3 is made up of 15 amino acids. CDR3 sequence (DNA): TGCAGTGCCCCTGACCGGGACAGGGACACCTACGAGCAGTACTTC. As protein: CSAPDRDRDTYEQYF.

This clonotype occurred many times. The chain carries TRBV11-2 and TRBJ2-4; TRBD1 agrees at 10 bases. Unmatched junction bases numbered 9, after V lost 0 bases and J lost 13 bases. Per the germline V gene, CDR1 is SGHAT and CDR2 is FQNNGV. CDR3 length equals 15 residues. CDR3: CASSLEGGQGSTQYF. As DNA, the CDR3 is TGTGCCAGCAGCTTAGAGGGGGGACAGGGGTCCACGCAGTACTTC.

Comments on this clonotype: The junction differs from germline at one of its ends, possibly a read error. The chain links TRBV5-4 to TRBJ2-7; D not certain. This CDR3 is built from 13 residues. CDR1 and CDR2 (germline): SGHNT, YYREEE (reference sequence). CDR3 DNA: TGTGCCAGCAGCCTACAAGGAAGGCACGACCAGTACTTC. The encoded protein is CASSLQGRHDQYF.

By its share, this clonotype is medium-sized. The chain links TRBV11-3 to TRBJ2-3; 9 nucleotides align to TRBD2. Losses at the gene ends were 7 bases for V and 6 bases for J; bases not matched to a gene: 11. The CDR3 spans 15 residues. Germline-derived CDR1 and CDR2 are SGHNT and YENEEA. CDR3 sequence: CASKLRGGHQDTQYF. CDR3 sequence (DNA): TGTGCCAGCAAACTGCGGGGGGGCCACCAGGATACGCAGTATTTT.

The sample holds a few counts of this clonotype. This CDR3 is missing its conserved last phenylalanine or tryptophan, likely due to a read error. Because the CDR3's place on the DNA is in doubt, the DNA is left out and the CDR3 is given as listed by TCRdb. The chain is built from TRBV6-1 and TRBJ1-5; TRBD1 was called by the table and not checked on the DNA. From its first to its last residue, the CDR3 has 14 amino acids. The germline gives CDR1 MNHNS, CDR2 SASEGT. The CDR3 here is CASSSDRNYQPQHL.

As concerns this clonotype: Given the absence of the conserved phenylalanine or tryptophan at the CDR3 end, a read error is likely. The V and J genes are TRBV11-2 and TRBJ1-2; D unresolved. The V end was cut by 1 base, the J end by 5 bases, with 8 bases between. Germline values: CDR1 SGHAT, CDR2 FQNNGV. CDR3 size: 13 residues. The DNA of the CDR3 is TGTGCCAGCAGCTTAGCTAGATGGTATGGCTACACCATC. Protein sequence: CASSLARWYGYTI.

Concerning this clonotype itself: A much bigger clone sits one base away, suggesting this may be a read error. V usage is TRBV7-9 and J usage is TRBJ2-3, with D unclear. This CDR3 is 15 amino acids long. Germline V gene lookup returns CDR1 SEHNR and CDR2 FQNEAQ (reference sequence). The CDR3 here is CASSLGEQITDTRYF. In nucleotides, the CDR3 is TGTGCCAGCAGCTTAGGGGAACAGATCACAGATACGCGGTATTTT.

This clonotype was seen more than once but under ten times. This may come from a read error, since a much larger clone is one base off. The V and J genes are TRBV12-3 or TRBV12-4 and TRBJ1-5; possibly TRBD1 for D (6 bases). The V end lost 6 bases, the J end lost 0 bases, and 15 bases lay between the germline ends. The CDR3 has 16 residues. CDR3 protein: CASSPGGGYSNQPQHF. The CDR3 nucleotides are TGTGCCAGCAGCCCGGGGGGCGGTTATAGCAATCAGCCCCAGCATTTT.